Listed below are T cell receptor beta chains from one sample, sequenced in a study of blood T cell repertoires in COVID-19. Some clones are missing from TCRdb's copy, which holds only in-frame ones; the method was immunoSEQ multiplex PCR. The data contain approximately 240,000 clones, about nine tenths of them seen just once; the ten biggest clones take up 0.83%. The sequenced sample was peripheral blood. The receptors were sampled from a young man with COVID-19, enrolled during active disease. The CDR3 runs from the conserved cysteine through the conserved F or W. The D gene is left open where the match is weak. Rows give clone size only sometimes, using once, few, many, or a class for an expanded clone.

v_gene	abundance	j_gene	d_gene	CDR3nt	CDR3aa
TRBV9	.	TRBJ2-1	.	TGTGCCAGCAGCGTAGATGGGTTGCCAGCGGAAAAATACAATGAGCAGTTCTTC	CASSVDGLPAEKYNEQFF
TRBV5-1	.	TRBJ1-3	TRBD1	TGCGCCAGCAGCTTGGGGGCAGGGGGGAGCTCTGGAAACACCATATATTTT	CASSLGAGGSSGNTIYF
TRBV20-1	once	TRBJ2-7	TRBD1	TGCAGTGCTAGTGAACAGGGGTACGAGCAGTACTTC	CSASEQGYEQYF
TRBV6-5	.	TRBJ1-2	.	TGTGCCAGCAGGGAGAGACCCATCGGGGGCTACACCTTC	CASRERPIGGYTF
TRBV12-5	.	TRBJ1-2	.	TGTGCTAGTGGTTTGGTACAGGGCGACGGCTACACCTTC	CASGLVQGDGYTF
TRBV18	.	TRBJ1-5	TRBD1	TGTGCCAGCTCACCACGGTCGGACAGGGGTGAGCCCCAGCATTTT	CASSPRSDRGEPQHF
TRBV30	.	TRBJ1-2	.	TGTGCCTGGAGTGTTGGACAGCAGAACTATGGCTACACCTTC	CAWSVGQQNYGYTF
TRBV12-3/TRBV12-4	.	TRBJ2-7	.	TGTGCCAGCAGTTTAGAGAGGTCCGAGCAGTACTTC	CASSLERSEQYF
TRBV5-6	few	TRBJ2-2	.	TGTGCCAGCAGCCTGGCGGCGAACACCGGGGAGCTGTTTTTT	CASSLAANTGELFF
TRBV15	.	TRBJ1-3	.	TGTGCCACCAGCAGATTGAGCTCTGGAAACACCATATATTTT	CATSRLSSGNTIYF
TRBV5-5	.	TRBJ1-5	.	TGTGCCAGCAGCCCCCGGGCGGGTAATCAGCCCCAGCATTTT	CASSPRAGNQPQHF
TRBV11-1	.	TRBJ1-6	.	TGTGCCAGCAGCGCTAGACAGTATAATTCACCCCTCCACTTT	CASSARQYNSPLHF
TRBV5-1	.	TRBJ1-2	.	TGCGCCAGCAGCTTTGTCGGGAACTATGGCTACACCTTC	CASSFVGNYGYTF
TRBV4-1	once	TRBJ2-3	.	TGCGCCAGCAGCCAAAACTCCCGAGATACGCAGTATTTT	CASSQNSRDTQYF
TRBV5-6	.	TRBJ1-2	.	TGTGCCAGCAGCTCCCGTTGGTTTGGGGCAGATGGCTACACCTTC	CASSSRWFGADGYTF
TRBV10-1	.	TRBJ1-1	.	TGCGCCAGCAGTGAGTCGGTCAGGGGATGGGCTTTCTTT	CASSESVRGWAFF
TRBV5-1	once	TRBJ1-1	TRBD1	TGCGCCAGCAGCTTCAGGGGGCCCAATTTGAACACTGAAGCTTTCTTT	CASSFRGPNLNTEAFF